The 17 T cell receptor beta chains reported below all come from one sample, sequenced in a study of molecular identifiers for immune sequencing clone quantification. Using its own MiXCR run on the PCR reads, TCRdb lists one record per CDR3 protein. The sample includes around 89,000 distinct CDR3 sequences, under 20% of them seen just once. Material: naive CD8+ T cells from blood, with Jurkat cell RNA spiked in. Subset denoted: FACS-sorted CD8+CD4-CCR7+CD45RA+ naive T cells. Source of these receptors: a human donor in good health. Some libraries in this study had Jurkat cell RNA spiked in.

This clonotype was counted ten times or more. The rearrangement joins TRBV11-2 to TRBJ2-7; perhaps D is TRBD1 or TRBD2 (5 bases each). V was trimmed by 7 bases and J by 5 bases, leaving 21 bases between them. The V gene's germline CDR1 is SGHAT and CDR2 FQNNGV. The CDR3 has 15 amino acids. This CDR3 is CASTLPGQGRNEQYF. In DNA form, the CDR3 reads TGTGCCAGCACCCTCCCGGGGCAGGGTAGAAACGAGCAGTACTTC.

This clonotype was counted many times. The chain links TRBV30 to TRBJ2-7; the D is unclear. CDR3 length equals 13 residues. Germline CDR1 and CDR2: GTSNPN and SVGIG (reference sequence). V was shortened by 0 bases and J by 1 base, with 7 bases between the two germline ends. DNA for the CDR3: TGTGCCTGGAGTGTAAGCGTTTCCTACGAGCAGTACTTC. As protein: CAWSVSVSYEQYF.

A word on this clonotype: Possible read error: a much larger clone is one base away. This chain uses TRBV19 with TRBJ2-1; TRBD1 might be the D (5 bases). Between the trimmed V and J ends, which lost 8 bases and 0 bases, there was a span of 14 bases. The CDR3 extends over 15 amino acids. Per the germline V gene, CDR1 is LNHDA and CDR2 is SQIVND (reference sequence). As DNA, the CDR3 is TGTGCCAGTCAGACAGAGACGCGCTCCTACAATGAGCAGTTCTTC. Translating it yields CASQTETRSYNEQFF. Full variable domain (outside the CDR3, taken from reference TRBV19 and TRBJ2-1): DGGITQSPKYLFRKEGQNVTLSCEQNLNHDAMYWYRQDPGQGLRLIYYSQIVNDFQKGDIAEGYSVSREKKESFPLTVTSAQKNPTAFYLCASQTETRSYNEQFFGPGTRLTVL.

This clonotype was seen many times. The chain links TRBV28 to TRBJ2-7; D is perhaps TRBD1 (6 bases). Germline V gene data show CDR1 as MDHEN and CDR2 as SYDVKM. The CDR3 is 12 residues long. V was clipped by 5 bases and J by 6 bases, with 11 bases between them. The chain's CDR3 is CASSAGQIEQYF. Written as DNA, the CDR3 is TGTGCCAGCAGTGCCGGACAGATCGAGCAGTACTTC.

This clonotype has ten or more counts. Written as DNA, the CDR3 is TGTGCCAGCTCACCACCGGGAAACACTGAAGCTTTCTTT. Encoded protein: CASSPPGNTEAFF. V gene TRBV18 combines with J gene TRBJ1-1; D unclear. The CDR3 is 13 amino acids. The germline CDR1 and CDR2 sequences are KGHSH and LQKENI. Trimming took off 0 bases at V and 2 bases at J, with 4 bases between the two ends.

Remarks on this clonotype: This may be a read error, as it is one base from a much larger clone. This sequence joins TRBV9 and TRBJ1-1; 7 bases are a match to TRBD1. There are 15 residues in the CDR3. Germline V gene data show CDR1 as SGDLS and CDR2 as YYNGEE. The ends lost 3 bases at V and 6 bases at J; junction bases unmatched: 11. DNA for the CDR3: TGTGCCAGCAGCGCCGGGACAGAGTTGTTTCCTGAAGCTTTCTTT. Its translation: CASSAGTELFPEAFF.

About this clonotype itself: This clone may be a read error of a much larger clone one base away. V and J are TRBV5-1 and TRBJ1-2, with 9 bases lining up with TRBD1. CDR3 length equals 14 residues. CDR1 and CDR2 (germline): SGHRS, YFSETQ. Trimming removed 5 bases from V and 6 bases from J; junction bases left unmatched: 8. The CDR3 here is CASSYTGGNHGYTF. CDR3 sequence (DNA): TGCGCCAGCAGTTATACAGGGGGCAACCATGGCTACACCTTC.

This clonotype was counted many times. The genes are TRBV27 and TRBJ1-5; D is undetermined. V was shortened by 6 bases and J by 0 bases, with 9 bases between the two germline ends. Germline CDR1 reads MNHEY; CDR2 reads SMNVEV (reference sequence). CDR3 length: 14 amino acids. In nucleotides, the CDR3 is TGTGCCAGCAGCCGTCACAATAGCAATCAGCCCCAGCATTTT. It translates to CASSRHNSNQPQHF.

This clonotype was observed many times. DNA of the CDR3: TGTGCCAGTAGTCAGGGGCAGAGCAATCAGCCCCAGCATTTT. It translates to CASSQGQSNQPQHF. The chain has TRBV19 and TRBJ1-5; D perhaps matches TRBD1 (6 bases). The CDR3 loop spans 14 amino acids. Germline CDR1 LNHDA, CDR2 SQIVND (reference sequence). V lost 5 bases and J 1 base, leaving 9 bases between the germline ends.

This clonotype was found many times. This chain joins TRBV2 and TRBJ2-7; D may match TRBD1 or TRBD2 (6 bases each). The CDR3 totals 14 residues. Germline CDR1 reads SNHLY; CDR2 reads FYNNEI. Trimming removed 5 bases from V and 0 bases from J, with 11 bases in between. The CDR3, as DNA: TGTGCCAGCAGTTGGGGGGACACCTCCTACGAGCAGTACTTC. Translation: CASSWGDTSYEQYF.

Worth noting for this clonotype: A read error may be the cause here, since a much bigger clone is one base away. Since no conserved phenylalanine or tryptophan closes the CDR3, a read error is the likely cause. This chain links TRBV5-1 with TRBJ2-7; no reliable D call. Between the trimmed V and J ends, which lost 2 bases and 2 bases, there was a span of 8 bases. The germline V gene encodes CDR1 SGHRS and CDR2 YFSETQ. CDR3 length: 13 residues. CDR3 region: CASSFGQAYEQYS. As DNA, the CDR3 is TGCGCCAGCAGCTTCGGGCAGGCCTACGAGCAGTACTCC.

This clonotype occurred a few times. The genes are TRBV6-5 and TRBJ2-5; the D gene could be TRBD1 or TRBD2 (5 bases each). Trimming cost V 11 bases and J 3 bases, with 19 bases left between them. The germline gives CDR1 MNHEY, CDR2 SVGAGI. The CDR3 covers 14 residues. CDR3 coding DNA: TGTGCCTCCAAGGAATCCGGGGCCGAAGAGACCCAGTACTTC. Translated: CASKESGAEETQYF.

The chain couples TRBV7-2 to TRBJ2-3; TRBD1 aligns across 8 bases. The CDR3 is made up of 17 amino acids. From germline, CDR1 is SGHTA and CDR2 FQGNSA. The ends lost 4 bases at V and 0 bases at J; junction bases unmatched: 9. The CDR3 sequence: CASSSGTGFYSTDTQYF. CDR3 nucleotide sequence: TGTGCCAGCAGCTCCGGGACAGGTTTTTATAGCACAGATACGCAGTATTTT.

The sample holds many counts of this clonotype. The chain is built from TRBV7-9 and TRBJ2-3; a possible D gene is TRBD2 (5 bases). The V end was cut by 7 bases, the J end by 2 bases, with 16 bases between. The CDR3 is made up of 15 amino acids. The germline gives CDR1 SEHNR, CDR2 FQNEAQ (reference sequence). The CDR3 nucleotides are TGTGCCAGCAATCTAGGAGAGGGAGTCACAGATACGCAGTATTTT. Translating gives CASNLGEGVTDTQYF.

This clonotype was seen a handful of times. The junction and the germline gene differ at one end; a read error may be behind it. The chain carries TRBV5-1 and TRBJ2-1; D is unclear. This CDR3 comprises 15 residues. The germline gives CDR1 SGHRS, CDR2 YFSETQ. The CDR3 sequence is CASSQTVLSDNEQFF. Written as DNA, the CDR3 is TGCGCCAGCAGCCAGACCGTACTCTCCGACAATGAGCAGTTCTTC.

There are a few counts of this clonotype. A read error may explain this, as a much larger clone is one base away. The chain carries TRBV27 and TRBJ2-1, with TRBD2 identical over 8 bases. The CDR3 has 12 amino acids. In germline, CDR1 is MNHEY, CDR2 SMNVEV (reference sequence). The CDR3 DNA reads TGTGCCAGCACTAGCGGGTATAGTGAGCAGCTCTTC. Its translation is CASTSGYSEQLF.

This clonotype was detected many times. J is TRBJ2-3 and V is TRBV7-8, with D possibly being TRBD1 or TRBD2 (5 bases each). Germline V CDR1 and CDR2: SGHVS, FQNEAQ. The ends were cut back, 5 bases at V and 0 bases at J, with 15 bases in the middle. This CDR3 has 16 amino acids. In DNA form, the CDR3 reads TGTGCCAGCAGCCAAAAGAGGGGCCCTAGCACAGATACGCAGTATTTT. It translates to CASSQKRGPSTDTQYF.